This T cell receptor beta chain stems from a study of breast tumors, draining lymph nodes, adjacent tissues. Regarding the study as a whole: Tumors had less TCR diversity than lymph nodes, more than nontumor tissue. Findings are consistent with lymph node origin and intratumoral expansion of most tumor T cells. That most tumor T cells come from lymph nodes remained unproven. Tumor and nontumor repertoires were significantly more similar in luminal-like than in basal-like breast cancer.

TCRdb used MiXCR to reprocess the multiplex PCR reads, holding one entry per CDR3 protein. The repertoire holds approximately 280,000 distinct CDR3 sequences, 30% seen once, with 1.1% in the top ten. The lymph nodes were axillary draining lymph nodes from breast cancer patients. Germline-derived CDR1 and CDR2 are SGHAT and FQNNGV. Unmatched junction bases numbered 13, after V lost 6 bases and J lost 6 bases. The CDR3 is made up of 15 amino acids. This clonotype has just a few counts. Antigen: not known. The source material was axillary lymph node tissue. The chain combines TRBV11-2 with TRBJ2-7; 8 bases align to TRBD2. This TCR was recovered from a female donor with breast cancer. Some clones in this sample may be carry-over from other donors' samples. The CDR3 DNA is TGTGCCAGCAGACCCGGGGGGGCTCTCGCGGGCGAGCAGTACTTC. Translation gives CASRPGGALAGEQYF. Complete variable domain (other parts from reference TRBV11-2 and TRBJ2-7): EAGVAQSPRYKIIEKRQSVAFWCNPISGHATLYWYQQILGQGPKLLIQFQNNGVVDDSQLPKDRFSAERLKGVDSTLKIQPAKLEDSAVYLCASRPGGALAGEQYFGPGTRLTVT.